The subject of this entry is one T cell receptor beta chain. RNA totalling about 0.45 to 1 ug underwent reverse transcription with random hexamers. Across 54 Vbeta and 13 Jbeta, TCR beta CDR3 was amplified with immunoSEQ multiplex PCR. TCRdb reprocessed the immunoSEQ multiplex PCR reads with MiXCR, giving one entry per CDR3 protein. The data contain roughly 110,000 distinct CDR3 sequences, 85% to 95% of them singletons. This entry belongs to a study of CD8 T cells in Susac syndrome. V lost 7 bases and J lost 0; bases outside the gene matches: 6. The CDR3 has 15 amino acids. Matched for age and sex, the controls were healthy donors.

The sequence was collected from a human donor in good health. Sequenced material: CD8+ T cells from PBMCs. The chain combines TRBV12-3 or TRBV12-4 with TRBJ1-3; 7 positions agree with TRBD1. The CDR3 DNA sequence: TGTGCCAGCAACCAGGACAGGTTCTCTGGAAACACCATATATTTT. Amino acids: CASNQDRFSGNTIYF.